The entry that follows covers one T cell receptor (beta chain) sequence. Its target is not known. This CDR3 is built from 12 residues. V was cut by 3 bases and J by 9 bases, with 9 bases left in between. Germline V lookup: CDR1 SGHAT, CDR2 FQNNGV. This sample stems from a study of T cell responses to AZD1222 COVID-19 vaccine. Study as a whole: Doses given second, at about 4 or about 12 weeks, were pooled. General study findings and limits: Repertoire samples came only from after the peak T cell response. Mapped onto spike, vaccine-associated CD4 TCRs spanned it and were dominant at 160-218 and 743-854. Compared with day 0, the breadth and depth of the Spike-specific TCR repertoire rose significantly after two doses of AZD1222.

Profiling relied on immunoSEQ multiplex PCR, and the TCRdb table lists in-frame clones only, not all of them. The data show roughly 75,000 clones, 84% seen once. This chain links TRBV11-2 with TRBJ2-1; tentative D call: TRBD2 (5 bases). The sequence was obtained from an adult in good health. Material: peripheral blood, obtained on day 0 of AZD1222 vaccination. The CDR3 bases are TGTGCCAGCAGCTTTTCAGCGGTTGAGCAGTTCTTC. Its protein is CASSFSAVEQFF.